This is a list of T cell receptor beta chains from one sample in a study of T cells in Graves' hyperthyroidism and ophthalmopathy. From the multiplex PCR reads, TCRdb called clonotypes with MiXCR, one entry per CDR3 protein. Of 300,000 to 450,000 distinct CDR3 sequences in the sample, 13% were seen once. The sample taken for sequencing was blood. The source of these receptors is a man aged 25-45 years with Graves' hyperthyroidism that later progressed to Graves' ophthalmopathy. CDR3s include the opening cysteine and the closing phenylalanine or tryptophan. Clone size is given for some rows only: seen once, a few or many times, or a class if the clone is expanded.

abundance	v_gene	j_gene	CDR3aa
NA	TRBV12-5	TRBJ2-1	CASGLVAGGPYNEQFF
NA	TRBV6-1	TRBJ1-6	CASRDSFNSPLHF
few	TRBV7-9	TRBJ2-2	CASSLGFRTGRDLNTGELFF
many	TRBV28	TRBJ1-6	CASSFNRGLYNSPLHF
NA	TRBV9	TRBJ2-1	CASSVAYRGGEQFF
many	TRBV27	TRBJ1-5	CASSLYQGGDQPQHF
many	TRBV24-1	TRBJ2-5	CATSDLERDQETQYF
many	TRBV18	TRBJ2-7	CASSPTPVANEQYF
many	TRBV7-9	TRBJ1-6	CASSLGHTNSPLHF
NA	TRBV20-1	TRBJ2-7	CSARRLSSYEQYF
NA	TRBV5-1	TRBJ2-5	CASSRGDRQETQYF
NA	TRBV5-1	TRBJ1-2	CASSLTGGHGYTF
many	TRBV6-1	TRBJ1-2	CASRNRLPTGYLLWPFYGYTF
many	TRBV6-5	TRBJ1-6	CASSYKAGIFSYNSPLHF
NA	TRBV9	TRBJ2-1	CASSIRGGVNNEQFF
many	TRBV12-3/TRBV12-4	TRBJ1-2	CASSLGMRQDGYTF
NA	TRBV12-3/TRBV12-4	TRBJ1-2	CASSHGTPSYTF
NA	TRBV5-1	TRBJ2-2	CASSLSGGRSTGELFF
many	TRBV6-5	TRBJ1-6	CASSYSARSYNSPLHF
NA	TRBV27	TRBJ2-7	CASSSVSSNYEQYF
few	TRBV5-1	TRBJ2-2	CASSLLAGHNTGELFF
many	TRBV20-1	TRBJ1-2	CSARDWDPYGYTF
few	TRBV6-1	TRBJ1-2	CASRGTRDKGYTF
many	TRBV9	TRBJ1-1	CASSPGEGGTRGAFF
NA	TRBV7-8	TRBJ1-6	CASSLETGGNNPPLHF
many	TRBV18	TRBJ1-1	CASSPTSQHTEAFF
many	TRBV11-2	TRBJ2-7	CASSLVGRIEQYF
many	TRBV12-3/TRBV12-4	TRBJ1-2	CASRRGAGYGYTF
NA	TRBV5-1	TRBJ2-1	CASSLSRAPSSYNEQFF
NA	TRBV5-1	TRBJ1-4	CASSLGDLGEKLFF
NA	TRBV11-2	TRBJ2-3	CASSLRWGGQYTDTQYF
few	TRBV7-9	TRBJ2-1	CASSLTVRLAYNEQFF
few	TRBV6-1	TRBJ1-3	CASRNRGLGNTIYF
many	TRBV6-1	TRBJ2-1	CASIGAGGSEQFF
few	TRBV20-1	TRBJ2-7	CSARPKDSTYEQYF
NA	TRBV2	TRBJ1-3	CASSNPDDYSGNTIYF
many	TRBV2	TRBJ2-2	CASSRQGAEATGELFF
NA	TRBV7-6	TRBJ2-2	CASSLGGGEGDAGELFF
many	TRBV7-8	TRBJ2-7	CASSFRDRSYYEQYF
NA	TRBV7-3	TRBJ2-2	CASSPGGARGTGELFF
many	TRBV12-3/TRBV12-4	TRBJ2-2	CASSLGPVGAGGTGELFF
many	TRBV20-1	TRBJ1-2	CSARQGLNYGYTF